This T cell receptor beta chain emerged from a study of cytomegalovirus exposure and HLA in healthy donors. Study-wide results and caveats: In a later analysis, about 17,000 TCR beta sequences were associated with HLA alleles at 0.05 false discovery rate.

In regard to this clone: Its antigen remains unknown.

The primer mix had 60 Vbeta and 13 Jbeta primers. Repertoires were generated with immunoSEQ multiplex PCR, while TCRdb's copy carries only in-frame clones and drops some. The data show about 120,000 clones, with under 80% seen just once and about 32% held by the top ten. Input material: PBMCs. The TCR sequence derives from a man aged 55 to 70 in good health and CMV-seropositive.

CDR3 sequence: CASSLTGTSGDEQFF. The CDR3 nucleotides read TGTGCCAGCAGCTTAACCGGGACTAGCGGCGATGAGCAGTTCTTC. The rearrangement links TRBV7-3 to TRBJ2-1, with TRBD2 identical over 11 bases. V was clipped by 0 bases and J by 8 bases; unmatched bases: 3. In germline, CDR1 is SGHTA, CDR2 FQGTGA. This CDR3 spans 15 amino acids. The variable domain in full, completed from reference TRBV7-3 and TRBJ2-1, reads GAGVSQTPSNKVTEKGKYVELRCDPISGHTALYWYRQSLGQGPEFLIYFQGTGAADDSGLPNDRFFAVRPEGSVSTLKIQRTERGDSAVYLCASSLTGTSGDEQFFGPGTRLTVL.